The 2 T cell receptor beta chains presented below share a single source sample, sequenced in a study of beta chain features in type 1 diabetes. Study-level points and caveats: Shorter TCRB CDR3s, moderately but significantly so, were found in Type 1 diabetes patients in all four CD4+ subsets.

Expressed TCRB transcripts were sequenced after all isolated RNA was converted to cDNA. Clones were read by immunoSEQ multiplex PCR, and TCRdb kept only the in-frame ones, dropping some. The table includes a few hundred thousand clones, 9.6% detected once. Antigens of these TCRs are unknown. The sample consisted of central memory CD4+ T cells from blood. The receptor source for this set is a man younger than 45 with type 1 diabetes.

This clone was seen only a few times. This chain links TRBV29-1 with TRBJ1-2, with a possible D match to TRBD1 (5 bases). Between the trimmed V and J ends, which lost 4 bases and 5 bases, there was a span of 11 bases. Germline CDR1 reads SQVTM; CDR2 reads ANQGSEA. This CDR3 spans 12 amino acids. CDR3 bases: TGCAGCGTTGGGGGCCTCCCTTATGGCTACACCTTC. Amino acids: CSVGGLPYGYTF.

This clone was recorded a few times. This chain joins TRBV7-2 and TRBJ1-1; possible D gene TRBD1, 5 bases. The germline V gene has CDR1 SGHTA and CDR2 FQGNSA. The CDR3 consists of 13 residues. Trimming took 6 bases from V and 11 from J, leaving 19 bases between them. The CDR3 nucleotides read TGTGCCAGCAGAAAGGAAGAGGGGCGGAGGGCTTTCTTT. It encodes CASRKEEGRRAFF.